This entry is about one TCR beta chain. Other DNA variants within this sample encode the same CDR3. This record belongs to a study of cytomegalovirus exposure and HLA in healthy donors. The germline CDR1 and CDR2 sequences are KGHSH and LQKENI. V trimming: 5 bases; J trimming: 4 bases; junction bases outside the gene matches: 10. The CDR3 is 16 amino acids. PCR primers comprised 60 Vbeta and 13 Jbeta primers. Profiling relied on immunoSEQ multiplex PCR, and the TCRdb table lists in-frame clones only, not all of them. The table records over 150,000 clones, approximately 77% of them present only once. The sequence was obtained from a man aged 50-59 years in good health and CMV-seropositive. The chain joins TRBV18 to TRBJ1-3, with 8 bases identical to TRBD1. Sequenced input: PBMCs. CDR3: CASSEQTGVGGNTIYF. As DNA, the CDR3 is TGTGCCAGCTCAGAGCAGACAGGGGTCGGCGGAAACACCATATATTTT. Drawing the rest from reference TRBV18 and TRBJ1-3, the complete variable domain is NAGVMQNPRHLVRRRGQEARLRCSPMKGHSHVYWYRQLPEEGLKFMVYLQKENIIDESGMPKERFSAEFPKEGPSILRIQQVVRGDSAAYFCASSEQTGVGGNTIYFGEGSWLTVV.